This TCR beta chain was sequenced during a study of CD8+CD57+ T cells in acquired aplastic anemia. The ends lost 5 bases at V and 2 bases at J; junction bases unmatched: 4. The CDR3 spans 14 residues. Germline V gene sequence: CDR1 SNHLY, CDR2 FYNNEI. This clonotype has a handful of counts. The template for TCR beta VDJ and CDR3 sequence profiling was genomic DNA. Using its own MiXCR run on the reads, TCRdb lists one record per CDR3 protein. The table includes roughly 180,000 distinct CDR3 sequences, 64% detected once. This receptor was identified in a human donor with severe aplastic anemia or a healthy control (not recorded which). What was sequenced was sorted CD4+, CD8+, or CD8+CD57+ T cells (not recorded which) from PBMCs. V usage is TRBV2 and J usage is TRBJ2-3; 7 nucleotides align to TRBD2. The CDR3 DNA reads as TGTGCCAGCAGTCCCGGACTAGTCACAGATACGCAGTATTTT. Amino acid sequence: CASSPGLVTDTQYF.